This T cell receptor beta chain was sequenced for a study of shared clonotypes between healthy human individuals. The CDR3 spans 13 residues. Per germline, CDR1 MNHNS and CDR2 SASEGT. Trimming cost V 8 bases and J 2 bases, with 12 bases left between them. This clone was counted a few times. Data came from immunoSEQ multiplex PCR; TCRdb stores just in-frame clones and leaves some out. Among more than 850,000 clones listed, around three quarters were seen once. The V gene is TRBV6-1, the J gene TRBJ1-2; D gene ambiguous. The sequence came from a man aged 18-30 years in good health. Some clones in this sample may be carry-over from other donors' samples. Sequencing input: memory CD4+ T cells from PBMCs. This sample's subset: CD45RA-negative fraction. The CDR3 DNA is TGTGCCAGCTTCCTTCTTTCGAACTATGGCTACACCTTC. Its translation: CASFLLSNYGYTF.